These 20 T cell receptor beta chains came from one sample sequenced in a study of beta chain features in type 1 diabetes. As every portion of the isolated RNA was reverse transcribed, the sequencing read expressed TCRB transcripts. Measured with immunoSEQ multiplex PCR; TCRdb has only the in-frame clones, and not every one. Counted here are some 360,000 clones, roughly a fifth occurring once; the ten biggest clones make up roughly 0.045%. Material for sequencing was naive CD4+ T cells from blood. Receptors originate from a woman aged 18 to 35 in good health.

The CDR3 loop reads CASSLQDSTYGYTF. The CDR3 bases are TGCGCCAGCAGCCTTCAGGACAGCACCTATGGCTACACCTTC. The rearrangement links TRBV5-1 to TRBJ1-2, with D possibly TRBD1 on 6 matching bases. This CDR3 comprises 14 residues. Germline CDR1 SGHRS, CDR2 YFSETQ. The germline V and J ends were trimmed by 4 bases and 4 bases, with 14 bases remaining between them.

This clone occurred a few times. This chain connects TRBV5-4 to TRBJ2-5; 7 bases agree with TRBD2. V lost 4 bases and J lost 3; bases outside the gene matches: 6. Germline-derived CDR1 and CDR2 are SGHNT and YYREEE (reference sequence). The CDR3 is made up of 14 amino acids. As DNA, the CDR3 is TGTGCCAGCAGCCTAACTAGCGCAGAAGAGACCCAGTACTTC. This gives the protein CASSLTSAEETQYF.

This clone was seen more than once but under ten times. V and J are TRBV18 and TRBJ1-1; the D is unclear. From germline, CDR1 is KGHSH and CDR2 LQKENI. This CDR3 spans 14 amino acids. V was shortened by 3 bases and J by 1 base, with 9 bases between the two germline ends. DNA of the CDR3: TGTGCCAGCTCACCGTACCGGGAGAACACTGAAGCTTTCTTT. This translates into CASSPYRENTEAFF.

This clone was seen only once. CDR3 residues: CASSFTGEETQYF. The DNA for the CDR3 is TGTGCCAGCAGCTTCACGGGAGAAGAGACCCAGTACTTC. The chain couples TRBV11-2 to TRBJ2-5, with D possibly TRBD2 on 6 matching bases. V lost 3 bases to trimming and J lost 3 bases, with 8 bases between them. The CDR3 is 13 amino acids. The V gene's germline CDR1 is SGHAT and CDR2 FQNNGV.

This sequence joins TRBV9 and TRBJ1-2; 7 bases match TRBD1. Losses at the gene ends were 0 bases for V and 1 base for J; bases not matched to a gene: 9. Germline lookup yields CDR1 SGDLS and CDR2 YYNGEE. The CDR3 runs to 17 residues. The CDR3 reads CASSVGTGGKINYGYTF. The CDR3 coding sequence is TGTGCCAGCAGCGTAGGGACAGGTGGGAAGATTAACTATGGCTACACCTTC. The full variable domain, completed using reference TRBV9 and TRBJ1-2, is DSGVTQTPKHLITATGQRVTLRCSPRSGDLSVYWYQQSLDQGLQFLIQYYNGEERAKGNILERFSAQQFPDLHSELNLSSLELGDSALYFCASSVGTGGKINYGYTFGSGTRLTVV.

V gene TRBV19 combines with J gene TRBJ2-7; 8 nucleotides agree with TRBD2. With 3 bases clipped from V and 0 bases from J, the junction kept 7 bases outside the gene matches. The V gene's germline CDR1 is LNHDA and CDR2 SQIVND (reference sequence). This CDR3 is built from 16 residues. The CDR3 sequence is CASSILLTSVSYEQYF. The CDR3 DNA sequence: TGTGCCAGTAGTATCCTCTTGACTAGCGTCTCCTACGAGCAGTACTTC.

V is TRBV11-2 and J is TRBJ2-7; TRBD1 might be the D (5 bases). The CDR3 extends over 17 amino acids. The V gene's germline CDR1 is SGHAT and CDR2 FQNNGV. Trimming removed 1 base from V and 2 bases from J, with 18 bases in between. CDR3 loop: CASSLVLTGRVTYEQYF. Here the CDR3 DNA reads TGTGCCAGCAGCTTAGTCTTGACTGGCAGGGTCACCTACGAGCAGTACTTC.

In this sample, this clone turned up a few times. The chain carries TRBV5-1 and TRBJ2-3, with 8 nucleotides matching TRBD1. The length of the CDR3 is 13 residues. V shed 7 bases and J 1 base; nucleotides not matched to a gene: 2. CDR1 is SGHRS and CDR2 is YFSETQ in the germline V gene. CDR3 DNA sequence: TGCGCCAGCCAGGGGGCGGGCACAGATACGCAGTATTTT. Amino acid sequence: CASQGAGTDTQYF.

Here the CDR3 DNA reads TGTGCCAGCAGCTTCCCCAGGATCTCCTATAATTCACCCCTCCACTTT. It translates to CASSFPRISYNSPLHF. This chain uses TRBV7-9 with TRBJ1-6; D unresolved. The CDR3 is made up of 16 amino acids. V lost 3 bases and J 0 bases, leaving 9 bases between the germline ends. The germline V gene has CDR1 SEHNR and CDR2 FQNEAQ (reference sequence).

This clone was seen more than once but under ten times. This chain links TRBV9 with TRBJ2-5; TRBD1 agrees at 10 bases. Germline assignment: CDR1 SGDLS and CDR2 YYNGEE. J was trimmed by 5 bases and V by 4 bases; bases with no gene match: 14. This CDR3 is 17 amino acids long. CDR3 coding DNA: TGTGCCAGCAGCACGGGACAGGGGCTTGACTCGTTGGAGACCCAGTACTTC. Residues: CASSTGQGLDSLETQYF. Variable domain in full (rest from reference TRBV9 and TRBJ2-5): DSGVTQTPKHLITATGQRVTLRCSPRSGDLSVYWYQQSLDQGLQFLIQYYNGEERAKGNILERFSAQQFPDLHSELNLSSLELGDSALYFCASSTGQGLDSLETQYFGPGTRLLVL.

This clone was detected a few times. The chain recombines TRBV4-2 with TRBJ2-1, with 11 nucleotides matching TRBD2. Looked up from germline, CDR1 is LGHNA and CDR2 is YNFKEQ. The CDR3 has 15 residues. V shed 6 bases, J shed 9 bases, and the junction held 10 bases outside the gene matches. CDR3 sequence (DNA): TGTGCCAGCAGAACAACTAGCGGGAGTTCGGGTGAGCAGTTCTTC. Translated, it gives CASRTTSGSSGEQFF.

Notes on this clone: Other DNA sequences in the sample encode the same CDR3. The rearrangement links TRBV5-1 to TRBJ1-5, with D unresolved. Looked up from germline, CDR1 is SGHRS and CDR2 is YFSETQ. Trimming removed 0 bases at V and 0 bases at J, with 7 bases between. This CDR3 has 15 residues. CDR3 region: CASSLAGDSNQPQHF. The CDR3 nucleotides read TGCGCCAGCAGCTTGGCCGGGGATAGCAATCAGCCCCAGCATTTT.

Only a few counts were recorded for this clone. The V gene is TRBV5-4, the J gene TRBJ2-3; tentatively, D is TRBD1 (7 bases). CDR3 length equals 17 residues. The ends were cut back, 4 bases at V and 2 bases at J, with 20 bases in the middle. The germline CDR1 and CDR2 sequences are SGHNT and YYREEE (reference sequence). CDR3 protein: CASSRALTGRYTDTQYF. In DNA form, the CDR3 reads TGTGCCAGCAGCCGAGCCCTGACAGGGAGGTACACAGATACGCAGTATTTT. The variable domain in full, completed from reference TRBV5-4 and TRBJ2-3, reads ETGVTQSPTHLIKTRGQQVTLRCSSQSGHNTVSWYQQALGQGPQFIFQYYREEENGRGNFPPRFSGLQFPNYSSELNVNALELDDSALYLCASSRALTGRYTDTQYFGPGTRLTVL.

This chain uses TRBV30 with TRBJ2-1; D might be TRBD2 (6 bases). CDR1 and CDR2 from the germline V gene are GTSNPN and SVGIG (reference sequence). This CDR3 has 15 amino acids. The germline V and J ends were trimmed by 4 bases and 6 bases, with 19 bases remaining between them. The CDR3, as DNA: TGTGCCTGGACCACGCCCAGTGGGGGGATCAATGAGCAGTTCTTC. Its translation: CAWTTPSGGINEQFF.

The rearrangement links TRBV19 to TRBJ1-5; the match to TRBD1 covers 7 bases. V lost 10 bases and J lost 7; bases outside the gene matches: 16. The germline CDR1 and CDR2 sequences are LNHDA and SQIVND (reference sequence). The CDR3 extends over 15 amino acids. The CDR3 is CATRQGFGLGQPQHF. CDR3 nucleotide sequence: TGTGCCACAAGACAGGGCTTTGGCCTGGGGCAGCCCCAGCATTTT.

The chain is built from TRBV23-1 and TRBJ2-5; the D gene is possibly TRBD2 (5 bases). TRBV23-1 qualifies as an ORF whose function is uncertain. Trimming removed 0 bases from V and 5 bases from J, with 10 bases in between. This CDR3 spans 14 amino acids. Here the CDR3 DNA reads TGCGCCAGCAGTCAATCGGGTCGAGGGGAGACCCAGTACTTC. This encodes CASSQSGRGETQYF.

The table lists this clone with a few counts. The chain links TRBV19 to TRBJ2-7; 10 bases align to TRBD1. V lost 5 bases, J lost 7 bases, and 5 bases stayed unmatched. The CDR3 is made up of 13 amino acids. The V gene's germline CDR1 is LNHDA and CDR2 SQIVND (reference sequence). CDR3 amino acids: CASSWDRGGEQYF. CDR3 DNA sequence: TGTGCCAGTAGTTGGGACAGGGGTGGTGAGCAGTACTTC.

This clone was observed once. The CDR3 DNA reads TGTGCCTGGGAAAGCGGGGGGGGCACAGATACGCAGTATTTT. Protein: CAWESGGGTDTQYF. The chain employs TRBV30 and TRBJ2-3; 10 bases line up with TRBD2. V trimming: 5 bases; J trimming: 1 base; junction bases outside the gene matches: 3. The CDR3 has 14 amino acids. From germline, CDR1 is GTSNPN and CDR2 SVGIG (reference sequence). The complete variable domain, with remaining parts taken from reference TRBV30 and TRBJ2-3, reads SQTIHQWPATLVQPVGSPLSLECTVEGTSNPNLYWYRQAAGRGLQLLFYSVGIGQISSEVPQNLSASRPQDRQFILSSKKLLLSDSGFYLCAWESGGGTDTQYFGPGTRLTVL.

The chain is built from TRBV19 and TRBJ2-4; 8 bases agree with TRBD2. The CDR3 totals 13 residues. CDR1 is LNHDA and CDR2 is SQIVND in the germline V gene (reference sequence). Trimming at V came to 6 bases and at J to 8 bases, leaving 6 bases not matched to a gene. In DNA form, the CDR3 reads TGTGCCAGTAGCACCACTAGCGGAGACATTCAGTACTTC. Its translation: CASSTTSGDIQYF.

CDR3 bases: TGTGCCAGCAGCGCGGCTAGCGGGAGAAGTCGCACAGATACGCAGTATTTT. This sequence encodes CASSAASGRSRTDTQYF. The rearrangement links TRBV9 to TRBJ2-3; 10 positions match TRBD2. The germline gives CDR1 SGDLS, CDR2 YYNGEE. V was pared by 3 bases and J by 1 base, with 8 bases of the junction left unmatched. The CDR3 has 17 amino acids.